This TCR beta chain appears in the sequencing data of a study of CD8 T cell repertoires and HIV-1 epitope variants. J was trimmed by 7 bases and V by 4 bases; bases with no gene match: 7. The CDR3 extends over 15 amino acids. Germline V CDR1 and CDR2: SEHNR, FQNEAQ (reference sequence). Turning to this clone: What it recognizes is unknown.

Generated by immunoSEQ multiplex PCR, the TCRdb table keeps only in-frame clones and is missing some. Of 4,000 to 6,000 clones in the sample, roughly two thirds are singletons; the top ten hold about 39%. This sequence joins TRBV7-9 and TRBJ1-4; TRBD1 aligns across 9 bases. Sequenced sample: cultured CD8+ T cells derived from PBMCs. This receptor was identified in a male donor with HIV. The CDR3 DNA sequence: TGTGCCAGCAGCTCGCAGGACAGGGGAGGTGAAAAACTGTTTTTT. This encodes CASSSQDRGGEKLFF.